Below, 10 T cell receptor beta chains from the same sample are listed, as sequenced in a study of PD-L1 blockade in urothelial cancer. Libraries were prepared by immunoSEQ multiplex PCR; TCRdb keeps only in-frame clonotypes and omits some of them. The sample carries around 26,000 clones, roughly 85% recorded once. Time point denoted: peripheral blood 6 weeks after treatment start. The starting material was PBMCs, obtained around atezolizumab (anti-PD-L1) treatment. Receptors were obtained from a man aged 65-85 years with urothelial cancer.

The table lists this clone with a few counts. V usage is TRBV28 and J usage is TRBJ2-7; 8 nucleotides align to TRBD1. CDR1 and CDR2 from the germline V gene are MDHEN and SYDVKM. V lost 2 bases, J lost 6 bases, and 6 bases stayed unmatched. The CDR3 totals 14 residues. For the CDR3, the DNA is TGTGCCAGCAGTTTAACCGGGACAGGATTCGAGCAGTACTTC. Encoded protein: CASSLTGTGFEQYF.

This chain joins TRBV9 and TRBJ1-3; a weak D match, TRBD1 (5 bases). Deletions cut 0 bases from V and 0 bases from J, with 7 bases between. Germline CDR1 and CDR2: SGDLS and YYNGEE. This CDR3 spans 15 amino acids. The CDR3 region has the DNA TGTGCCAGCAGCGTAGTAGGGGACTCTGGAAACACCATATATTTT. It codes for CASSVVGDSGNTIYF.

The chain couples TRBV11-3 to TRBJ2-5; TRBD2 is a possible D gene (6 bases). The germline V and J ends were trimmed by 3 bases and 2 bases, with 7 bases remaining between them. Germline V gene sequence: CDR1 SGHNT, CDR2 YENEEA. CDR3 length equals 13 residues. The CDR3 loop reads CASSFGGQETQYF. The CDR3 coding sequence is TGTGCCAGCAGCTTCGGGGGACAAGAGACCCAGTACTTC.

The chain joins TRBV29-1 to TRBJ2-2; a possible D gene is TRBD1 (6 bases). Germline CDR1 SQVTM, CDR2 ANQGSEA. Trimming removed 2 bases at V and 7 bases at J, with 23 bases between. CDR3 length equals 17 residues. The CDR3 protein is CSVELPTWSGAGGELFF. The DNA of the CDR3 is TGCAGCGTTGAACTCCCCACGTGGTCAGGGGCCGGCGGGGAGCTGTTTTTT.

This sequence joins TRBV7-8 and TRBJ2-2; maybe TRBD1 (5 bases). Trimming took off 8 bases at V and 6 bases at J, with 16 bases between the two ends. Per the germline V gene, CDR1 is SGHVS and CDR2 is FQNEAQ. This CDR3 spans 14 amino acids. CDR3 nucleotides: TGTGCCAGCTCCCTAGGGGCCCTGGCCGGGGAGCTGTTTTTT. Translated: CASSLGALAGELFF.

The chain employs TRBV19 and TRBJ1-1; D gene ambiguous. The CDR3 has 12 amino acids. Looked up from germline, CDR1 is LNHDA and CDR2 is SQIVND (reference sequence). V was shortened by 4 bases and J by 7 bases, with 10 bases between the two germline ends. CDR3: CASSTLNFEAFF. The CDR3 nucleotides read TGTGCCAGTAGTACCCTCAACTTTGAAGCTTTCTTT.

The V call is TRBV4-2, the J call TRBJ1-1; D is perhaps TRBD1 (5 bases). CDR1 and CDR2 (germline): LGHNA, YNFKEQ. V gave up 2 bases and J gave up 3 bases, with 10 bases separating them. CDR3 size: 14 residues. As DNA, the CDR3 is TGTGCCAGCAGCCAATCTACAGGATACACTGAAGCTTTCTTT. Its protein product is CASSQSTGYTEAFF.

The chain recombines TRBV2 with TRBJ1-5; TRBD1 agrees at 8 bases. J gave up 6 bases and V 4 bases, and 8 bases lay outside the gene matches. CDR1 is SNHLY and CDR2 is FYNNEI in the germline V gene. CDR3 length: 15 amino acids. For the CDR3, the DNA is TGTGCCAGCAGTGCCGAGAGACAGGGGACTCAGCCCCAGCATTTT. Translation gives CASSAERQGTQPQHF.

The V gene is TRBV5-4, the J gene TRBJ2-6, with D perhaps TRBD1 (5 bases). Trimming removed 4 bases from V and 2 bases from J, with 10 bases in between. This CDR3 has 15 amino acids. From germline, CDR1 is SGHNT and CDR2 YYREEE (reference sequence). The CDR3, as DNA: TGTGCCAGCAGCCCTACAGGAACTGGGGCCAACGTCCTGACTTTC. Encoded protein: CASSPTGTGANVLTF.

The rearrangement uses TRBV4-3 and TRBJ2-7, with 11 bases identical to TRBD1. This CDR3 is built from 16 residues. Per germline, CDR1 LGHNA and CDR2 YSLEER. V was pared by 1 base and J by 7 bases, with 9 bases of the junction left unmatched. The CDR3 protein is CASSQGGDRGWEEQYF. The CDR3 coding sequence is TGCGCCAGCAGCCAAGGCGGGGACAGGGGGTGGGAGGAGCAGTACTTC.